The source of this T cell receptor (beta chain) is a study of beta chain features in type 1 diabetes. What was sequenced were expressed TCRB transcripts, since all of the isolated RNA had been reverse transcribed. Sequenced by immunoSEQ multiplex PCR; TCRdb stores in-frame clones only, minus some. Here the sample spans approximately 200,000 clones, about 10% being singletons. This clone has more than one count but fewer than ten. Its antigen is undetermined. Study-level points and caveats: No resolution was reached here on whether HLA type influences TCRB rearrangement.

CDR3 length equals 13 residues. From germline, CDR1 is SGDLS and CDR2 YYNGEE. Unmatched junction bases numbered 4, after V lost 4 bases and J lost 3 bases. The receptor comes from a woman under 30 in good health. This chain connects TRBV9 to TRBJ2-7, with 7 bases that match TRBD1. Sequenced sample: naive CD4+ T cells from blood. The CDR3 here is CASSSGGRYEQYF. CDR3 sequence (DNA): TGTGCCAGCAGCTCAGGGGGTCGCTACGAGCAGTACTTC.